The rows below give T cell receptor beta chains drawn from one sample of a study of cytomegalovirus exposure and HLA in healthy donors. Method: immunoSEQ multiplex PCR; TCRdb's copy keeps in-frame clones and lacks some. The table records around 190,000 clones, roughly 80% of them present only once. The sequenced material came from PBMCs. These receptors all stem from a woman aged 30 to 39 in good health and CMV-seronegative. Each CDR3 is given with its conserved first and last residue. Fields, in order: D gene, clone size, V gene, J gene, CDR3 protein, CDR3 DNA. A D gene is named only where the DNA matches it firmly. Where a row states a size, it is once, few, many or the class of an expanded clone; other rows omit it.

d_gene: TRBD1; abundance: NA; v_gene: TRBV4-2; j_gene: TRBJ2-3; CDR3aa: CASSQGTRTGDTQYF; CDR3nt: TGTGCCAGCAGCCAAGGGACCCGGACAGGCGATACGCAGTATTTT
d_gene: NA; abundance: NA; v_gene: TRBV6-1; j_gene: TRBJ2-5; CDR3aa: CASSETGLQRTQYF; CDR3nt: TGTGCCAGCAGTGAGACGGGGTTGCAGCGGACCCAGTACTTC
d_gene: TRBD1; abundance: NA; v_gene: TRBV7-9; j_gene: TRBJ1-4; CDR3aa: CASSPDRDWAKLFF; CDR3nt: TGTGCCAGCAGCCCGGACAGGGATTGGGCAAAACTGTTTTTT
d_gene: NA; abundance: NA; v_gene: TRBV19; j_gene: TRBJ2-7; CDR3aa: CASADAGFYEQYF; CDR3nt: TGTGCCAGTGCCGACGCGGGGTTCTACGAGCAGTACTTC
d_gene: NA; abundance: NA; v_gene: TRBV11-2; j_gene: TRBJ2-5; CDR3aa: CASSLGLTGTQYF; CDR3nt: TGTGCCAGCAGCTTAGGACTTACCGGGACCCAGTACTTC
d_gene: NA; abundance: NA; v_gene: TRBV2; j_gene: TRBJ2-7; CDR3aa: CASFGRGYEQYF; CDR3nt: TGTGCCAGCTTCGGACGAGGGTACGAGCAGTACTTC
d_gene: TRBD2; abundance: NA; v_gene: TRBV6-5; j_gene: TRBJ2-7; CDR3aa: CASSPTSGALYEQYF; CDR3nt: TGTGCCAGCTCCCCGACTAGCGGGGCCCTTTACGAGCAGTACTTC
d_gene: NA; abundance: NA; v_gene: TRBV28; j_gene: TRBJ2-7; CDR3aa: CASSWGWGEGPEGREQYF; CDR3nt: TGTGCCAGCAGTTGGGGATGGGGAGAGGGGCCGGAGGGTCGCGAGCAGTACTTC
d_gene: NA; abundance: few; v_gene: TRBV13; j_gene: TRBJ2-7; CDR3aa: CASSLIGEQYF; CDR3nt: TGTGCCAGCAGCTTAATCGGCGAGCAGTACTTC
d_gene: TRBD1; abundance: NA; v_gene: TRBV9; j_gene: TRBJ1-1; CDR3aa: CASSLGQGAPNTEAFF; CDR3nt: TGTGCCAGCAGCCTAGGACAGGGGGCCCCGAACACTGAAGCTTTCTTT
d_gene: TRBD2; abundance: once; v_gene: TRBV7-8; j_gene: TRBJ2-3; CDR3aa: CASGVAGGPNTQYF; CDR3nt: TGTGCCAGCGGAGTAGCGGGAGGGCCTAATACGCAGTATTTT
d_gene: NA; abundance: once; v_gene: TRBV28; j_gene: TRBJ1-1; CDR3aa: CASSPESGASTEAFF; CDR3nt: TGTGCCAGCAGTCCCGAGTCAGGGGCGAGCACTGAAGCTTTCTTT
d_gene: NA; abundance: NA; v_gene: TRBV4-2; j_gene: TRBJ1-4; CDR3aa: CASSQVDARDSNEKLFF; CDR3nt: TGTGCCAGCAGCCAAGTGGACGCCCGGGACTCTAATGAAAAACTGTTTTTT
d_gene: TRBD2; abundance: NA; v_gene: TRBV5-1; j_gene: TRBJ2-1; CDR3aa: CASSRTSGSYNEQFF; CDR3nt: TGCGCCAGCAGCAGGACTAGCGGCTCCTACAATGAGCAGTTCTTC
d_gene: TRBD1; abundance: NA; v_gene: TRBV15; j_gene: TRBJ2-1; CDR3aa: CATSPTGMIYNEQFF; CDR3nt: TGTGCCACCAGCCCGACAGGGATGATCTACAATGAGCAGTTCTTC
d_gene: TRBD2; abundance: NA; v_gene: TRBV28; j_gene: TRBJ2-7; CDR3aa: CASVTSGRASYEQYF; CDR3nt: TGTGCCAGCGTAACGTCCGGGAGGGCATCCTACGAGCAGTACTTC
d_gene: TRBD1; abundance: NA; v_gene: TRBV19; j_gene: TRBJ2-5; CDR3aa: CASSIQMAQGIYF; CDR3nt: TGTGCCAGTAGTATACAAATGGCACAGGGGATTTACTTC
d_gene: TRBD1; abundance: once; v_gene: TRBV15; j_gene: TRBJ2-7; CDR3aa: CATSSAGTAMTYEQYF; CDR3nt: TGTGCCACCAGCAGTGCTGGGACAGCCATGACCTACGAGCAGTACTTC
d_gene: TRBD1; abundance: few; v_gene: TRBV5-1; j_gene: TRBJ2-7; CDR3aa: CASSPGTGDYEQYF; CDR3nt: TGCGCCAGCAGCCCCGGGACAGGGGATTACGAGCAGTACTTC
d_gene: NA; abundance: NA; v_gene: TRBV5-4; j_gene: TRBJ2-7; CDR3aa: CASSLVSGGTYEQYF; CDR3nt: TGTGCCAGCAGCTTGGTGTCTGGCGGAACCTACGAGCAGTACTTC
d_gene: TRBD1; abundance: NA; v_gene: TRBV5-1; j_gene: TRBJ1-2; CDR3aa: CASSLRQGGYGYTF; CDR3nt: TGCGCCAGCAGCCTTCGACAGGGGGGCTATGGCTACACCTTC
d_gene: TRBD1; abundance: NA; v_gene: TRBV5-1; j_gene: TRBJ2-7; CDR3aa: CASSLGGTVSYEQYF; CDR3nt: TGCGCCAGCAGCTTGGGTGGGACAGTCTCCTACGAGCAGTACTTC
d_gene: NA; abundance: once; v_gene: TRBV19; j_gene: TRBJ1-5; CDR3aa: CASSLTDIQPQHF; CDR3nt: TGTGCCAGTAGTCTCACCGACATTCAGCCCCAGCATTTT
d_gene: NA; abundance: NA; v_gene: TRBV7-9; j_gene: TRBJ1-1; CDR3aa: CSSSAGNTEAFF; CDR3nt: TGTTCCAGCAGTGCAGGGAACACTGAAGCTTTCTTT
d_gene: TRBD2; abundance: NA; v_gene: TRBV6-1; j_gene: TRBJ2-2; CDR3aa: CASSATSGRRAGELFF; CDR3nt: TGTGCCAGCAGTGCAACTAGCGGGAGGAGGGCCGGGGAGCTGTTTTTT
d_gene: NA; abundance: NA; v_gene: TRBV5-1; j_gene: TRBJ1-4; CDR3aa: CASSLGSTVFNEKLFF; CDR3nt: TGCGCCAGCAGCTTGGGATCGACAGTGTTTAATGAAAAACTGTTTTTT
d_gene: NA; abundance: NA; v_gene: TRBV11-2; j_gene: TRBJ2-7; CDR3aa: CASSLGVSYEQYF; CDR3nt: TGTGCCAGCAGCTTAGGCGTCTCCTACGAGCAGTACTTC
d_gene: NA; abundance: few; v_gene: TRBV5-1; j_gene: TRBJ2-1; CDR3aa: CASSLDGPEQFF; CDR3nt: TGCGCCAGCAGCTTGGATGGCCCCGAGCAGTTCTTC
d_gene: TRBD2; abundance: NA; v_gene: TRBV13; j_gene: TRBJ2-3; CDR3aa: CASSLGGLLGTSGIVQYF; CDR3nt: TGTGCCAGCAGCTTAGGAGGCCTCCTCGGGACTAGCGGGATTGTGCAGTATTTT
d_gene: NA; abundance: many; v_gene: TRBV5-6; j_gene: TRBJ2-2; CDR3aa: CASSELNTGELFF; CDR3nt: TGTGCCAGCAGCGAGCTGAACACCGGGGAGCTGTTTTTT
d_gene: NA; abundance: NA; v_gene: TRBV25-1; j_gene: TRBJ2-5; CDR3aa: CASSEYQAGRETQYF; CDR3nt: TGTGCCAGCAGTGAATATCAGGCAGGGCGGGAGACCCAGTACTTC
d_gene: TRBD1; abundance: NA; v_gene: TRBV2; j_gene: TRBJ2-7; CDR3aa: CASSEQGQGYEQYF; CDR3nt: TGTGCCAGCAGTGAGCAGGGACAGGGCTACGAGCAGTACTTC
d_gene: TRBD1; abundance: once; v_gene: TRBV5-1; j_gene: TRBJ1-2; CDR3aa: CASSLVGQHYGYTF; CDR3nt: TGCGCCAGCAGCTTGGTGGGACAGCACTATGGCTACACCTTC
d_gene: TRBD1; abundance: NA; v_gene: TRBV7-9; j_gene: TRBJ1-5; CDR3aa: CASSRTGAGDQPQHF; CDR3nt: TGTGCCAGCAGCCGGACAGGGGCTGGGGATCAGCCCCAGCATTTT
d_gene: NA; abundance: NA; v_gene: TRBV5-1; j_gene: TRBJ2-5; CDR3aa: CASSPRSAVQETQYF; CDR3nt: TGCGCCAGCAGCCCACGGTCGGCGGTTCAAGAGACCCAGTACTTC
d_gene: TRBD1; abundance: once; v_gene: TRBV7-9; j_gene: TRBJ1-2; CDR3aa: CASSLAPRGRFNYGYTF; CDR3nt: TGTGCCAGCAGCTTAGCCCCCAGGGGGCGGTTCAACTATGGCTACACCTTC
d_gene: NA; abundance: NA; v_gene: TRBV5-6; j_gene: TRBJ2-5; CDR3aa: CASSLGGGQETQYF; CDR3nt: TGTGCCAGCAGCTTGGGGGGCGGACAAGAGACCCAGTACTTC
d_gene: TRBD1; abundance: NA; v_gene: TRBV18; j_gene: TRBJ2-5; CDR3aa: CASSPRGQETQYF; CDR3nt: TGTGCCAGCTCACCCAGGGGGCAAGAGACCCAGTACTTC
d_gene: NA; abundance: NA; v_gene: TRBV19; j_gene: TRBJ1-5; CDR3aa: CASSMRGVTNQPQHF; CDR3nt: TGTGCCAGTAGTATGCGGGGGGTTACCAATCAGCCCCAGCATTTT
d_gene: TRBD2; abundance: NA; v_gene: TRBV5-1; j_gene: TRBJ2-7; CDR3aa: CASSSGTSGAYEQYF; CDR3nt: TGCGCCAGCAGCTCAGGGACTAGCGGGGCCTACGAGCAGTACTTC
d_gene: NA; abundance: NA; v_gene: TRBV11-3; j_gene: TRBJ2-2; CDR3aa: CASSLNSVSATGELFF; CDR3nt: TGTGCCAGCAGCTTAAACTCCGTATCCGCCACCGGGGAGCTGTTTTTT
d_gene: TRBD1; abundance: NA; v_gene: TRBV5-1; j_gene: TRBJ2-2; CDR3aa: CASSIRQGWTGELFF; CDR3nt: TGCGCCAGCAGCATCAGACAGGGTTGGACCGGGGAGCTGTTTTTT
d_gene: TRBD2; abundance: NA; v_gene: TRBV29-1; j_gene: TRBJ2-7; CDR3aa: CSARLAGRVQYF; CDR3nt: TGCAGCGCAAGACTAGCGGGTAGGGTGCAGTACTTC